Each of the 18 T cell receptor beta chains below was sequenced from the same sample in a study of blood T cell repertoires in COVID-19. Only in-frame clones appear in the TCRdb table, and some are missing; sequencing was by immunoSEQ multiplex PCR. The profile covers a few hundred thousand clones, with 75% to 90% appearing a single time and around 5.1% taken by the ten largest. Source material: PBMCs or T cells enriched from blood (not recorded which). These receptors were taken from a woman aged 50 to 60 who had recovered from COVID-19.

The rearrangement links TRBV7-2 to TRBJ1-2; TRBD1 agrees at 10 bases. The CDR3 has 17 amino acids. V was clipped by 5 bases and J by 2 bases; unmatched bases: 11. Germline lookup yields CDR1 SGHTA and CDR2 FQGNSA. The CDR3 sequence: CASSDSRQGARNYGYTF. Written as DNA, the CDR3 is TGTGCCAGCAGCGATAGCCGACAGGGGGCTCGAAACTATGGCTACACCTTC.

V gene TRBV6-2 or TRBV6-3 combines with J gene TRBJ2-1; 10 bases map to TRBD2. Germline V lookup: CDR1 MNHEY, CDR2 SVGEGT. CDR3 length: 16 amino acids. V lost 0 bases, J lost 6 bases, and 5 bases stayed unmatched. The DNA for the CDR3 is TGTGCCAGCAGTTACTCGCCTAGCGGGAGCCGCAATGAGCAGTTCTTC. This encodes CASSYSPSGSRNEQFF.

This chain connects TRBV15 to TRBJ2-7, with D perhaps matching TRBD1 (6 bases). Between the trimmed V and J ends, which lost 1 base and 2 bases, there was a span of 9 bases. This CDR3 contains 14 residues. Germline CDR1 is LNHNV and CDR2 is YYDKDF (reference sequence). The CDR3 nucleotides read TGTGCCACCAGCAGAGGGGGGCTGCCCTACGAGCAGTACTTC. Protein product: CATSRGGLPYEQYF.

The chain joins TRBV18 to TRBJ1-1; no clear D. Germline V lookup: CDR1 KGHSH, CDR2 LQKENI. V shed 4 bases and J shed 1 base, with 7 bases lying between them. This CDR3 has 13 residues. This CDR3 is CASSRQENTEAFF. The CDR3 nucleotides are TGTGCCAGCTCACGCCAGGAGAACACTGAAGCTTTCTTT.

This rearrangement joins TRBV7-2 to TRBJ2-7, with 11 positions matching TRBD2. The V segment lost 6 bases and the J segment 2 bases; nucleotides outside the gene matches: 6. The CDR3 is made up of 15 amino acids. Looked up from germline, CDR1 is SGHTA and CDR2 is FQGNSA. The CDR3 nucleotides are TGTGCCAGCAGTAAAGGGACTAGCGGAACCTACGAGCAGTACTTC. Amino acid sequence: CASSKGTSGTYEQYF.

The chain joins TRBV19 to TRBJ1-6; tentatively, D is TRBD1 (5 bases). From germline, CDR1 is LNHDA and CDR2 SQIVND (reference sequence). This CDR3 has 17 amino acids. Trimming removed 2 bases at V and 1 base at J, with 12 bases between. CDR3 protein: CASSITQVGSYNSPLHF. The DNA of the CDR3 is TGTGCCAGTAGTATAACACAGGTGGGGTCCTATAATTCACCCCTCCACTTT.

The chain couples TRBV7-3 to TRBJ2-5, with a possible D match to TRBD1 (5 bases). The germline V gene has CDR1 SGHTA and CDR2 FQGTGA. This CDR3 contains 14 residues. With 5 bases removed from V and 2 bases from J, the gap between germline ends came to 12 bases. The CDR3 DNA reads TGTGCCAGCAGCAGTCAAGGGGCGCAAGAGACCCAGTACTTC. Encoded protein: CASSSQGAQETQYF. Looking up the rest from reference TRBV7-3 and TRBJ2-5 gives the full variable domain: GAGVSQTPSNKVTEKGKYVELRCDPISGHTALYWYRQSLGQGPEFLIYFQGTGAADDSGLPNDRFFAVRPEGSVSTLKIQRTERGDSAVYLCASSSQGAQETQYFGPGTRLLVL.

The V gene is TRBV5-1, the J gene TRBJ1-2; TRBD1 matches at 9 bases. The germline V gene has CDR1 SGHRS and CDR2 YFSETQ. The CDR3 has 13 amino acids. Losses at the gene ends were 7 bases for V and 4 bases for J; bases not matched to a gene: 5. This CDR3 is CASDTGQGYGYTF. The CDR3 DNA is TGCGCCAGCGACACGGGACAGGGCTATGGCTACACCTTC. Complete variable domain (other parts from reference TRBV5-1 and TRBJ1-2): KAGVTQTPRYLIKTRGQQVTLSCSPISGHRSVSWYQQTPGQGLQFLFEYFSETQRNKGNFPGRFSGRQFSNSRSEMNVSTLELGDSALYLCASDTGQGYGYTFGSGTRLTVV.

The rearrangement uses TRBV9 and TRBJ2-7; D not resolved. There are 15 residues in the CDR3. Germline CDR1 reads SGDLS; CDR2 reads YYNGEE. Trimming cost V 4 bases and J 4 bases, with 18 bases left between them. In DNA form, the CDR3 reads TGTGCCAGCAGCCCCGGTAGTATGAGCTCTTACGAGCAGTACTTC. Protein: CASSPGSMSSYEQYF.

The chain is built from TRBV4-1 and TRBJ1-5, with 10 bases that match TRBD1. CDR1 MGHRA and CDR2 YSYEKL come from the germline V gene. The CDR3 runs to 16 residues. V dropped 4 bases and J dropped 8; count of bases not matched to a gene: 11. The CDR3 sequence: CASSLGAGQGREPQHF. CDR3 coding DNA: TGCGCCAGCAGCCTGGGAGCGGGACAGGGGCGAGAGCCCCAGCATTTT.

The chain uses TRBV6-5 and TRBJ2-2; weak D call: TRBD1 (6 bases). Germline CDR1 MNHEY, CDR2 SVGAGI. The length of the CDR3 is 14 residues. Trimming cost V 6 bases and J 1 base, with 9 bases left between them. CDR3 region: CASSPQGNTGELFF. CDR3 DNA: TGTGCCAGCAGCCCACAGGGGAACACCGGGGAGCTGTTTTTT.

This clone was detected once. The gene calls are TRBV30 and TRBJ1-2; a possible D gene is TRBD1 (5 bases). The CDR3 length is 14 residues. Trimming took 0 bases from V and 4 from J, leaving 12 bases between them. CDR1 and CDR2 (germline): GTSNPN, SVGIG (reference sequence). CDR3 amino acids: CAWSVQGVGYGYTF. CDR3 DNA sequence: TGTGCCTGGAGTGTACAAGGGGTGGGCTATGGCTACACCTTC.

About this clone: Additional DNA sequences in this sample encode the identical CDR3. The CDR3 spells CASSQVAGDTEAFF. In DNA, the CDR3 is TGTGCCAGCAGCCAAGTAGCAGGGGACACTGAAGCTTTCTTT. The chain links TRBV3-1 (or the pseudogene TRBV3-2) to TRBJ1-1; D possibly corresponds to TRBD1 (6 bases). The CDR3 sequence is 14 residues long. Germline V CDR1 and CDR2: LGHDT, YNNKEL (reference sequence). The germline V and J ends were trimmed by 1 base and 3 bases, with 9 bases remaining between them.

The V gene is TRBV7-2, the J gene TRBJ2-3, with 8 bases fitting TRBD2. Germline V gene sequence: CDR1 SGHTA, CDR2 FQGNSA. This CDR3 region has 14 residues. J gave up 3 bases and V 7 bases, and 6 bases lay outside the gene matches. The CDR3 is CASTQTSGTDTQYF. DNA for the CDR3: TGTGCCAGCACCCAAACTAGCGGTACAGATACGCAGTATTTT.

This clone occurred once. The chain couples TRBV5-6 to TRBJ2-1; D possibly corresponds to TRBD2 (6 bases). Looked up from germline, CDR1 is SGHDT and CDR2 is YYEEEE. The CDR3 sequence is 15 residues long. V was clipped by 4 bases and J by 1 base, with 12 bases between them. In DNA, the CDR3 is TGTGCCAGCAGCGCGGTCGGGGGATCCTACAATGAGCAGTTCTTC. It is translated as CASSAVGGSYNEQFF.

V usage is TRBV28 and J usage is TRBJ2-5; 12 nucleotides match TRBD1. The CDR3 totals 15 residues. CDR1 and CDR2 from the germline V gene are MDHEN and SYDVKM. Trimming removed 5 bases from V and 9 bases from J; junction bases left unmatched: 10. CDR3 residues: CASSLGQGAPRAQYF. The CDR3 region has the DNA TGTGCCAGCAGTCTGGGACAGGGGGCCCCGCGGGCCCAGTACTTC.

This chain joins TRBV7-9 and TRBJ2-5, with TRBD1 matching over 9 bases. After removal of 5 bases from V and 4 bases from J, the junction contained 14 bases not matched to a gene. Germline lookup yields CDR1 SEHNR and CDR2 FQNEAQ (reference sequence). CDR3 size: 17 residues. The CDR3 bases are TGTGCCAGCAGCCCCGGACAGGGGTTATGGGGTGGAGAGACCCAGTACTTC. This sequence encodes CASSPGQGLWGGETQYF.

This clone was recorded only once. The rearrangement uses TRBV13 and TRBJ1-1; perhaps TRBD1 as D (5 bases). The CDR3 is made up of 14 amino acids. The germline gives CDR1 PRHDT, CDR2 FYEKMQ (reference sequence). Trimming cost V 1 base and J 1 base, with 7 bases left between them. CDR3 nucleotide sequence: TGTGCCAGCAGCTTAGCCCAGGGGAACACTGAAGCTTTCTTT. Its protein product is CASSLAQGNTEAFF.